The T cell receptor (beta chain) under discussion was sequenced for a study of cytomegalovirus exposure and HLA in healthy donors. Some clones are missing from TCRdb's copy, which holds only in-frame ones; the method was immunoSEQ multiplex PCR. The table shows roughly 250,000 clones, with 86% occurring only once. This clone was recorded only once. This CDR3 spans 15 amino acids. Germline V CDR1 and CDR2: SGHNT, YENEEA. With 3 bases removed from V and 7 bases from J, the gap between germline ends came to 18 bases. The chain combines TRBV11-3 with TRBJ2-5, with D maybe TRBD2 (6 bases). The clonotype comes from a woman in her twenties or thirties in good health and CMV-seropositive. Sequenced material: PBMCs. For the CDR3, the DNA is TGTGCCAGCAGCTTCCTGTCGCTTCCCGGGGGGACCCAGTACTTC. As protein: CASSFLSLPGGTQYF.